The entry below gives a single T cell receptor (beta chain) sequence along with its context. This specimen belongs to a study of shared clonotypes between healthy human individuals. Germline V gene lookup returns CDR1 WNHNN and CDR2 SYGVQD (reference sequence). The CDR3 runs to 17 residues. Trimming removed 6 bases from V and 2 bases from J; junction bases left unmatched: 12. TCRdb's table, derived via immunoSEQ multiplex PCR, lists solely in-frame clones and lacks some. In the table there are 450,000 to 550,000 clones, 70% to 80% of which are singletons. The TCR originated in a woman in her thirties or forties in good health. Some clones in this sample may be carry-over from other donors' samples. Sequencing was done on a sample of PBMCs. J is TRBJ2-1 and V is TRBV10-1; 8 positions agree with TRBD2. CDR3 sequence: CASRPGTRIRPYNEQFF. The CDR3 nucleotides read TGCGCCAGCAGGCCCGGGACTAGAATTAGGCCCTACAATGAGCAGTTCTTC.